The rows below give T cell receptor beta chains drawn from one sample of a study of technical replicates of blood from a handful of donors. The repertoire was sequenced with immunoSEQ multiplex PCR; TCRdb's copy has only in-frame clones and lacks some. The sample gives roughly 80,000 clones, approximately 94% of which show up once; about 0.39% is in the top ten. The specimen was T cells isolated from PBMCs. These receptors were collected from a human donor in good health. The CDR3 runs from the conserved cysteine through the conserved F or W. Fields, in order: D gene, V gene, J gene, clone size, CDR3 protein, CDR3 DNA. The D gene is left open where the match is weak. Only some rows state a clone size, as once, few, many or a class for expanded clones.

D: .; V: TRBV5-6; J: TRBJ2-5; size: .; CDR3: CASSLYLIEWRGSQETQYF; DNA: TGTGCCAGCAGCTTGTATCTAATTGAGTGGAGGGGATCCCAAGAGACCCAGTACTTC
D: .; V: TRBV4-2; J: TRBJ2-5; size: .; CDR3: CASSQGTASEQETQYF; DNA: TGTGCCAGCAGCCAGGGTACAGCTTCCGAACAAGAGACCCAGTACTTC
D: TRBD1; V: TRBV2; J: TRBJ1-5; size: .; CDR3: CASTDRANQPQHF; DNA: TGTGCCAGTACGGACAGGGCCAATCAGCCCCAGCATTTT
D: .; V: TRBV4-1; J: TRBJ2-7; size: .; CDR3: CASSLRASAGEQYF; DNA: TGCGCCAGCAGCCTTAGGGCCTCGGCGGGGGAGCAGTACTTC
D: TRBD1; V: TRBV7-6; J: TRBJ1-2; size: .; CDR3: CASSLDRQGAPGYTF; DNA: TGTGCCAGCAGCTTAGACAGACAGGGGGCCCCAGGCTACACCTTC
D: TRBD2; V: TRBV9; J: TRBJ2-2; size: .; CDR3: CASSVGLAVSTGELFF; DNA: TGTGCCAGCAGCGTAGGACTAGCGGTTTCCACCGGGGAGCTGTTTTTT
D: TRBD2; V: TRBV5-1; J: TRBJ2-7; size: .; CDR3: CASSLDTSGFYEQYF; DNA: TGCGCCAGCAGCTTGGATACTAGCGGGTTCTACGAGCAGTACTTC
D: .; V: TRBV30; J: TRBJ2-7; size: .; CDR3: CAWSVRRAYEQYF; DNA: TGTGCCTGGAGTGTACGGCGGGCCTACGAGCAGTACTTC
D: TRBD1; V: TRBV19; J: TRBJ1-2; size: .; CDR3: CASSIDGTGGYGYTF; DNA: TGTGCCAGTAGTATAGATGGGACAGGGGGCTATGGCTACACCTTC
D: .; V: TRBV9; J: TRBJ2-7; size: .; CDR3: CASNGGETYEQYF; DNA: TGTGCCAGCAATGGAGGAGAGACCTACGAGCAGTACTTC
D: .; V: TRBV6-5; J: TRBJ2-7; size: once; CDR3: CASSSGGTYEQYF; DNA: TGTGCCAGCAGTTCGGGCGGGACCTACGAGCAGTACTTC
D: TRBD2; V: TRBV5-6; J: TRBJ2-7; size: .; CDR3: CASSPPSSGAYEQYF; DNA: TGTGCCAGCAGCCCCCCTTCTAGCGGGGCCTACGAGCAGTACTTC
D: .; V: TRBV19; J: TRBJ2-7; size: .; CDR3: CASSMRNVYEQYF; DNA: TGTGCCAGTAGTATGAGGAACGTCTACGAGCAGTACTTC
D: TRBD1; V: TRBV28; J: TRBJ1-1; size: .; CDR3: CASSGTGWRKANTEAFF; DNA: TGTGCCAGCAGTGGGACAGGGTGGCGTAAAGCGAACACTGAAGCTTTCTTT
D: TRBD2; V: TRBV30; J: TRBJ2-7; size: .; CDR3: CAWSVQAGGVRGQYF; DNA: TGTGCCTGGAGTGTTCAAGCGGGAGGAGTCCGGGGGCAGTACTTC
D: TRBD2; V: TRBV7-7; J: TRBJ2-1; size: .; CDR3: CASSLVRGLVQNEQFF; DNA: TGTGCTAGCAGCTTAGTGAGGGGACTAGTGCAGAATGAGCAGTTCTTC
D: .; V: TRBV6-5; J: TRBJ2-7; size: .; CDR3: CASRGGNTYEQYF; DNA: TGTGCCAGCAGAGGGGGTAACACCTACGAGCAGTACTTC
D: .; V: TRBV25-1; J: TRBJ1-2; size: once; CDR3: CASTHPGGYGYTF; DNA: TGTGCCAGCACCCACCCGGGAGGCTATGGCTACACCTTC
D: TRBD2; V: TRBV16; J: TRBJ2-5; size: few; CDR3: CASSQGTSRETQYF; DNA: TGTGCCAGCAGCCAGGGGACTAGTCGGGAGACCCAGTACTTC
D: TRBD1; V: TRBV7-7; J: TRBJ2-2; size: .; CDR3: CASSSRDSYTGELFF; DNA: TGTGCTAGCAGCTCCCGGGACAGCTACACCGGGGAGCTGTTTTTT
D: .; V: TRBV7-3; J: TRBJ1-5; size: .; CDR3: CASSSGDQPQHF; DNA: TGTGCCAGCAGCAGCGGTGATCAGCCCCAGCATTTT
D: TRBD2; V: TRBV9; J: TRBJ2-1; size: .; CDR3: CASSVAGTTSGRGEQFF; DNA: TGTGCCAGCAGCGTAGCGGGTACGACTAGCGGGAGAGGCGAGCAGTTCTTC
D: TRBD1; V: TRBV10-3; J: TRBJ1-5; size: once; CDR3: CAITLTGIGNQPQHF; DNA: TGTGCCATCACGTTGACAGGGATTGGCAATCAGCCCCAGCATTTT
D: TRBD1; V: TRBV5-6; J: TRBJ2-7; size: once; CDR3: CASSYSDREYNEQYF; DNA: TGTGCCAGCAGCTATAGCGACAGGGAATACAACGAGCAGTACTTC
D: .; V: TRBV2; J: TRBJ2-1; size: once; CDR3: CASSYISYNEQFF; DNA: TGTGCCAGCAGCTATATATCCTACAATGAGCAGTTCTTC
D: .; V: TRBV27; J: TRBJ2-1; size: .; CDR3: CASGLDRSSYNEQFF; DNA: TGTGCCAGCGGATTAGACAGGAGCTCCTACAATGAGCAGTTCTTC
D: TRBD2; V: TRBV6-6; J: TRBJ2-7; size: .; CDR3: CASSIAGNNYEQYF; DNA: TGTGCCAGCAGTATAGCGGGGAACAACTACGAGCAGTACTTC
D: .; V: TRBV5-1; J: TRBJ2-7; size: .; CDR3: CASSGYSDSNYEQYF; DNA: TGCGCCAGCAGCGGTTACAGTGATTCGAACTACGAGCAGTACTTC
D: .; V: TRBV11-1; J: TRBJ2-7; size: .; CDR3: CASSLTETRSYEQYF; DNA: TGTGCCAGCAGCTTAACGGAGACGAGGTCCTACGAGCAGTACTTC
D: TRBD2; V: TRBV4-3; J: TRBJ2-2; size: .; CDR3: CASSRDRILAGLGDTGELFF; DNA: TGCGCCAGCAGCCGAGACCGTATACTAGCGGGTTTGGGCGACACCGGGGAGCTGTTTTTT
D: TRBD1; V: TRBV19; J: TRBJ2-3; size: .; CDR3: CASTTTGQGDTQYF; DNA: TGTGCCAGTACCACAACCGGACAGGGAGATACGCAGTATTTT
D: .; V: TRBV19; J: TRBJ2-1; size: .; CDR3: CASSIGPRVVDEQFF; DNA: TGTGCCAGTAGTATAGGGCCCAGGGTAGTCGATGAGCAGTTCTTC
D: .; V: TRBV9; J: TRBJ2-1; size: .; CDR3: CASSGYRASYNEQFF; DNA: TGTGCCAGCAGCGGCTACAGGGCTTCCTACAATGAGCAGTTCTTC
D: .; V: TRBV7-3; J: TRBJ2-7; size: .; CDR3: CASSLLNGEQYF; DNA: TGTGCCAGCAGCTTACTGAACGGCGAGCAGTACTTC
D: TRBD2; V: TRBV9; J: TRBJ2-7; size: .; CDR3: CASSAIAGGPYEQYF; DNA: TGTGCCAGCAGCGCCATAGCGGGAGGGCCTTACGAGCAGTACTTC
D: TRBD1; V: TRBV4-1; J: TRBJ2-7; size: .; CDR3: CASSHVTGTESYEQYF; DNA: TGCGCCAGCAGCCATGTTACCGGGACAGAATCCTACGAGCAGTACTTC
D: .; V: TRBV4-1; J: TRBJ2-6; size: .; CDR3: CASSQAGHPFSGANVLTF; DNA: TGCGCCAGCAGCCAAGCGGGACACCCTTTCTCTGGGGCCAACGTCCTGACTTTC
D: .; V: TRBV4-1; J: TRBJ1-1; size: .; CDR3: CASSLSPSMNTEAFF; DNA: TGCGCCAGCAGCCTGTCCCCCTCTATGAACACTGAAGCTTTCTTT
D: .; V: TRBV6-5; J: TRBJ1-5; size: once; CDR3: CASSSVNQPQHF; DNA: TGTGCCAGCAGTTCCGTAAATCAGCCCCAGCATTTT
D: TRBD1; V: TRBV7-8; J: TRBJ2-1; size: .; CDR3: CASSPTGTGLSEQFF; DNA: TGTGCCAGCAGCCCGACCGGGACAGGATTAAGTGAGCAGTTCTTC
D: TRBD1; V: TRBV27; J: TRBJ2-7; size: .; CDR3: CASSSGQGREQYF; DNA: TGTGCCAGCAGCTCGGGACAGGGCAGAGAGCAGTACTTC
D: .; V: TRBV11-3; J: TRBJ2-7; size: .; CDR3: CASSEGRWQYF; DNA: TGTGCCAGCAGCGAGGGGAGGTGGCAGTACTTC
D: .; V: TRBV6-5; J: TRBJ2-5; size: once; CDR3: CASRATLGETQYF; DNA: TGTGCCAGCAGGGCTACACTAGGGGAGACCCAGTACTTC
D: TRBD1; V: TRBV23-1; J: TRBJ1-2; size: .; CDR3: CASSQEQGDYGYTF; DNA: TGCGCCAGCAGTCAAGAACAGGGGGACTATGGCTACACCTTC
D: .; V: TRBV28; J: TRBJ1-5; size: .; CDR3: CASKTGTLVSNQPQHF; DNA: TGTGCCAGCAAAACCGGGACACTTGTTAGCAATCAGCCCCAGCATTTT
D: TRBD1; V: TRBV6-1; J: TRBJ2-6; size: few; CDR3: CASSAQGAGANVLTF; DNA: TGTGCCAGCAGTGCACAGGGGGCTGGGGCCAACGTCCTGACTTTC
D: .; V: TRBV19; J: TRBJ1-1; size: .; CDR3: CASSAGNTEAFF; DNA: TGTGCCAGCTCTGCGGGGAACACTGAAGCTTTCTTT